The rows below give T cell receptor beta chains drawn from one sample of a study of blood T cell repertoires in COVID-19. Generated by immunoSEQ multiplex PCR, the TCRdb table keeps only in-frame clones and is missing some. The sample lists roughly 280,000 clones, 80% to 90% occurring once. The specimen sequenced was PBMCs or T cells enriched from blood (not recorded which). The source is a young woman who had recovered from COVID-19. CDR3s include the opening cysteine and the closing phenylalanine or tryptophan. The order of the fields is V gene, J gene, D gene, clone size, CDR3 DNA, CDR3 protein. The D gene is left open where the match is weak. A clone size is listed for some rows: how often the clone was seen (once, few, many), or a class if it is expanded.

TRBV2,TRBJ1-6,TRBD1,-,TGTGCCAGCAACCAGAGACAGGGTAATTCACCCCTCCACTTT,CASNQRQGNSPLHF
TRBV18,TRBJ2-7,TRBD1,-,TGTGCCAGCTCACAACTAACCGGGACAGGGCCGAGAGAGCAGTACTTC,CASSQLTGTGPREQYF
TRBV18,TRBJ2-7,TRBD1,-,TGTGCCAGCTCACGACAGGGCTACGAGCAGTACTTC,CASSRQGYEQYF
TRBV9,TRBJ2-1,-,-,TGTGCCAGCAGCGGAGAGGGGACACGAGGGGCCACCCACAATGAGCAGTTCTTC,CASSGEGTRGATHNEQFF
TRBV5-5,TRBJ2-7,TRBD1,-,TGTGCCAGCAGTTCAGACAGGGCTTACTACGAGCAGTACTTC,CASSSDRAYYEQYF
TRBV11-2,TRBJ1-1,TRBD1,-,TGTGCCAGCAGCCGACAGGGGCTCAACACTGAAGCTTTCTTT,CASSRQGLNTEAFF
TRBV5-1,TRBJ1-5,TRBD1,once,TGCGCCAGCAGCTCGGGACAGGGAATTGAGCCCCAGCATTTT,CASSSGQGIEPQHF
TRBV19,TRBJ1-6,TRBD1,-,TGTGCCAGTAGCCACCGCCTAGGAGGGGGCTCCGGATCACCCCTCCACTTT,CASSHRLGGGSGSPLHF
TRBV4-1,TRBJ2-2,TRBD2,-,TGCGCCAGCAGCTACGGACTAGCGGGGGTCTCGGACACCGGGGAGCTGTTTTTT,CASSYGLAGVSDTGELFF
TRBV6-5,TRBJ1-2,-,-,-,CASSTSRGLGGYTF
TRBV2,TRBJ2-7,TRBD2,-,TGTGCCAGCAGTGAGTCACGGGGGGGAAACAACGAGCAGTACTTC,CASSESRGGNNEQYF
TRBV6-1,TRBJ1-1,TRBD1,-,TGTGCCAGCAGTGAAGGGCGGTTTTTTAGGACAGGGGAGAACACTGAAGCTTTCTTT,CASSEGRFFRTGENTEAFF
TRBV10-3,TRBJ1-3,-,-,TGTGCCATCAGTGTCGAGACTGGAAACACCATATATTTT,CAISVETGNTIYF
TRBV7-2,TRBJ1-2,-,-,TGTGCCAGCAGCTTAGCCCCCACAGCCTCCACATTCTACACCTTC,CASSLAPTASTFYTF
TRBV6-5,TRBJ2-7,-,-,TGTGCCAGCACCGGGGTCGGAGGATACGAGCAGTACTTC,CASTGVGGYEQYF
TRBV30,TRBJ1-1,-,-,TGTGCCTGGGCGGGAGGGACCGCTTCGGGAACTGAAGCTTTCTTT,CAWAGGTASGTEAFF
TRBV28,TRBJ1-2,-,once,TGTGCCAGCAGATTTAACAGGGCGCCTAACTATGGCTACACCTTC,CASRFNRAPNYGYTF
TRBV10-1,TRBJ2-5,-,-,TGCGCCAGCAGTGACGCGGGCCTCGAGACCCAGTACTTC,CASSDAGLETQYF
TRBV5-6,TRBJ2-4,-,few,TGTGCCAGCAGCTTGGAACAGGTGGGAGCCAAAAACATTCAGTACTTC,CASSLEQVGAKNIQYF
TRBV27,TRBJ2-7,TRBD1,-,TGTGCCAGCAGCTTACTACAGGGGAGTTTCTACGAGCAGTACTTC,CASSLLQGSFYEQYF
TRBV24-1,TRBJ2-1,-,once,TGTGCCACCAGTGACTCCAATGAGCAGTTCTTC,CATSDSNEQFF
TRBV3-1/TRBV3-2,TRBJ1-3,TRBD1,-,TGTGCCAGCAGCTGGGGATCGGGACAGCCCTCTGGAAACACCATATATTTT,CASSWGSGQPSGNTIYF
TRBV5-6,TRBJ2-1,TRBD1,-,TGTGCCAGCAGCTCCCGGGACAGGGGGAATGAGCAGTTCTTC,CASSSRDRGNEQFF
TRBV19,TRBJ1-4,-,-,TGTGCCAGTAGTCCTGGGACAATTGCAACTAATGAAAAACTGTTTTTT,CASSPGTIATNEKLFF
TRBV9,TRBJ2-1,TRBD2,-,TGTGCCAGCTCCCTAGCGGGGGGTAGGAATGAGCAGTTCTTC,CASSLAGGRNEQFF
TRBV7-8,TRBJ2-1,TRBD1,once,TGTGCCAGCAGCCCCAGTCCGGGACAGGGGCATGAGCAGTTCTTC,CASSPSPGQGHEQFF
TRBV5-4,TRBJ2-7,-,-,TGTGCCAGCAGCTTGATTCTTTATGCCAGGGGATTATCCGAGCAGTACTTC,CASSLILYARGLSEQYF
TRBV5-1,TRBJ1-1,-,-,TGCGCCAGCAGCTTACGGGTGGGCACTGAAGCTTTCTTT,CASSLRVGTEAFF
TRBV10-3,TRBJ1-5,-,once,TGTGCCATCAGTACACTGATGGACACACGCAATCAGCCCCAGCATTTT,CAISTLMDTRNQPQHF
TRBV11-1,TRBJ1-1,TRBD1,-,TGTGCCAGCTACCCTCAACAGGGGGCATCGAACACTGAAGCTTTCTTT,CASYPQQGASNTEAFF
TRBV19,TRBJ1-2,-,once,TGTGCCAGTAGTATTCGACGGGTGGATGGCTACACCTTC,CASSIRRVDGYTF
TRBV7-8,TRBJ1-5,-,-,TGTGCCAGCAGCTTAGCAGGAATACGGGGTCAGCCCCAGCATTTT,CASSLAGIRGQPQHF
TRBV9,TRBJ1-4,-,-,TGTGCCAGCAGCGCCAAGAGGGCGGATAATGAAAAACTGTTTTTT,CASSAKRADNEKLFF
TRBV15,TRBJ2-7,TRBD1,-,TGTGCCACCAGCCCGGACAGGGGAAACGAGCAGTACTTC,CATSPDRGNEQYF
TRBV9,TRBJ1-3,TRBD1,-,TGTGCCAGCAGCGCGGGGGGACAGGGAGGAAACACCATATATTTT,CASSAGGQGGNTIYF
TRBV19,TRBJ2-7,-,-,TGTGCCAGTCAAAACACCCGATACGAGCAGTACTTC,CASQNTRYEQYF
TRBV5-1,TRBJ2-5,-,-,TGCGCCAGCAGCTTCCAATCGGGCGGGGAGACCCAGTACTTC,CASSFQSGGETQYF
TRBV7-6,TRBJ2-7,TRBD1,-,TGTGCCAGCAGCCCCACAGGGGACGAGCAGTACTTC,CASSPTGDEQYF